Listed below are T cell receptor beta chains from one sample, sequenced in a study of graft-versus-host responses after intestinal transplantation. Here immunoSEQ multiplex PCR was the method, and the copy in TCRdb shows in-frame clones only, minus some. The sample has tens of thousands of clones, around 92% seen once. No antigen has been identified for these receptors. Sequenced here: unstimulated CD4+ T cells sorted from spleen or lymph node cells, sampled before transplant. The receptors come from a human donor who was the organ donor for an intestinal transplant. The CDR3 runs from the conserved cysteine through the conserved F or W. The order of the fields is J gene, D gene, clone size, V gene, CDR3 length, CDR3 protein, CDR3 DNA. A D gene is named only where the DNA matches it firmly. Expanded clones are given a class, and other clones once, few, many or no size at all.

>TRBJ1-4|NA|NA|TRBV6-5|13
CASSLTLNEKLFF
TGTGCCAGCAGTTTAACTCTCAATGAAAAACTGTTTTTT
>TRBJ2-3|NA|NA|TRBV28|15
CASSSGSEGGDTQYF
TGTGCCAGCAGTTCGGGATCGGAGGGCGGGGATACGCAGTATTTT
>TRBJ1-1|NA|NA|TRBV6-5|15
CASSTRVRGGTEAFF
TGTGCCAGCAGTACCCGCGTGCGGGGGGGCACTGAAGCTTTCTTT
>TRBJ1-2|NA|NA|TRBV7-2|13
CASSFPGNYGYTF
TGTGCCAGCAGCTTCCCAGGCAACTATGGCTACACCTTC
>TRBJ2-7|TRBD1|few|TRBV6-1|14
CASCRQGSSYEQYF
TGTGCCAGCTGCCGACAGGGAAGCTCCTACGAGCAGTACTTC
>TRBJ2-7|NA|NA|TRBV19|14
CASSPRRGPYEQYF
TGTGCCAGTAGTCCCCGCAGGGGCCCCTACGAGCAGTACTTC
>TRBJ2-7|NA|NA|TRBV7-8|13
CASSLATSYEQYF
TGTGCCAGCAGCTTAGCTACTAGCTACGAGCAGTACTTC
>TRBJ2-7|TRBD1|NA|TRBV4-2|15
CASSQVLTGGDEQYF
TGTGCCAGCAGCCAAGTTCTAACAGGGGGCGACGAGCAGTACTTC
>TRBJ2-3|NA|NA|TRBV29-1|13
CSVEELVSDTQYF
TGCAGCGTTGAAGAACTAGTCTCAGATACGCAGTATTTT
>TRBJ1-5|NA|NA|TRBV19|18
CASRAGGGGNVGNQPQHF
TGTGCCAGTCGGGCTGGAGGCGGAGGTAATGTTGGTAATCAGCCCCAGCATTTT
>TRBJ2-3|NA|few|TRBV2|14
CASSAMGGTDTQYF
TGTGCCAGCAGCGCTATGGGCGGCACAGATACGCAGTATTTT
>TRBJ1-1|TRBD1|NA|TRBV5-4|13
CASRTGRFAEAFF
TGTGCCAGCCGGACAGGGAGGTTTGCTGAAGCTTTCTTT
>TRBJ1-5|NA|NA|TRBV11-2|15
CASSLERGAHQPQHF
TGTGCCAGCAGCTTAGAGCGGGGGGCCCATCAGCCCCAGCATTTT
>TRBJ2-3|TRBD2|NA|TRBV7-2|18
CASSFSPGLAGGPDTQYF
TGTGCCAGCAGCTTCAGCCCGGGACTAGCGGGAGGGCCAGATACGCAGTATTTT
>TRBJ2-2|TRBD2|once|TRBV5-6|15
CASSLAGTSNRELFF
TGTGCCAGCAGCTTGGCCGGGACTAGCAACAGGGAGCTGTTTTTT
>TRBJ1-1|NA|few|TRBV23-1|14
CASPPDGRGTEAFF
TGCGCCAGTCCACCCGACGGCCGGGGGACTGAAGCTTTCTTT
>TRBJ2-7|TRBD1|NA|TRBV7-9|16
CASSQSWDRVGHEQYF
TGTGCCAGCAGCCAAAGTTGGGACAGGGTAGGTCACGAGCAGTACTTC
>TRBJ2-7|TRBD1|NA|TRBV5-1|14
CASSLPGTVYEQYF
TGCGCCAGCAGCTTGCCGGGGACAGTCTACGAGCAGTACTTC
>TRBJ2-1|TRBD2|NA|TRBV19|16
CASSIGGTISYNEQFF
TGTGCCAGTAGTATTGGTGGGACTATCTCCTACAATGAGCAGTTCTTC
>TRBJ2-7|NA|NA|TRBV5-1|14
CASSLNGGSYEQYF
TGCGCCAGCAGCTTGAACGGGGGCTCCTACGAGCAGTACTTC
>TRBJ1-3|NA|NA|TRBV5-5|16
CASSLGNTGSGNTIYF
TGTGCCAGCAGCTTGGGGAATACAGGGTCTGGAAACACCATATATTTT
>TRBJ2-1|NA|NA|TRBV7-9|14
CASRQKGGWYEQFF
TGTGCCAGCAGACAAAAAGGAGGGTGGTATGAGCAGTTCTTC